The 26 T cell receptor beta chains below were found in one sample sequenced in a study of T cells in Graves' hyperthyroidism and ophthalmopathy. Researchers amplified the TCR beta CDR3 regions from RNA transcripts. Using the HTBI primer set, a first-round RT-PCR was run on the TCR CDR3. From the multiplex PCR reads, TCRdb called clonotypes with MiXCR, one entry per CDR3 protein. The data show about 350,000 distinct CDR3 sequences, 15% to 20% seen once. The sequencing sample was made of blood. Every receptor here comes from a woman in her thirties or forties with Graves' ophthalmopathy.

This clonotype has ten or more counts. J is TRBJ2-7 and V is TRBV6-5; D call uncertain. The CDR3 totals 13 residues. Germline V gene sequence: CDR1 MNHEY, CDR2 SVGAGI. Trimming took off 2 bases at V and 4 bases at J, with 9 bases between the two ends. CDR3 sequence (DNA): TGTGCCAGCAGTTACGATGGGGTTTACGAGCAGTACTTC. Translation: CASSYDGVYEQYF.

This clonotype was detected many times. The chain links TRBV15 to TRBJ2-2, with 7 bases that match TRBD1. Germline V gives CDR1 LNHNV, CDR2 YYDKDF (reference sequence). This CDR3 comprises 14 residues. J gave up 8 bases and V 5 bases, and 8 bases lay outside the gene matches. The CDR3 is CATSRTGELGELFF. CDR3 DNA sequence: TGTGCCACCAGCCGGACAGGAGAACTTGGGGAGCTGTTTTTT. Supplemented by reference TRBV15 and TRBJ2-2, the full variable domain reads DAMVIQNPRYQVTQFGKPVTLSCSQTLNHNVMYWYQQKSSQAPKLLFHYYDKDFNNEADTPDNFQSRRPNTSFCFLDIRSPGLGDTAMYLCATSRTGELGELFFGEGSRLTVL.

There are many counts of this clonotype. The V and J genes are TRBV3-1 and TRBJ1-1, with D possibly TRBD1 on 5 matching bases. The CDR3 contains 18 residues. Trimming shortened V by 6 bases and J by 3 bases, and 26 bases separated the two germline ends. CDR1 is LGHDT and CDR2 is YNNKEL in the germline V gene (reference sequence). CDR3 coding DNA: TGTGCCAGCAGTCAACTATTCCCCCTGGTCCCGGGGGACACTGAAGCTTTCTTT. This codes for CASSQLFPLVPGDTEAFF.

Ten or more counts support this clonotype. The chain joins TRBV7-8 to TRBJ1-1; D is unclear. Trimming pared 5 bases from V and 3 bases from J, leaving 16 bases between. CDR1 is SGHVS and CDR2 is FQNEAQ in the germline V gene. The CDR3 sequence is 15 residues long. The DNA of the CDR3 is TGTGCCAGCAGCCCAACGGGCCCTCAGGACACTGAAGCTTTCTTT. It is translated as CASSPTGPQDTEAFF.

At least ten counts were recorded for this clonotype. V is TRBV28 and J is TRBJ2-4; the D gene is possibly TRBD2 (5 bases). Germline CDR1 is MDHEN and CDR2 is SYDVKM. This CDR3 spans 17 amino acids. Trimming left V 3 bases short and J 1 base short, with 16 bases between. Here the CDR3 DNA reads TGTGCCAGCAGTTTCGCGGGTTCGAGTGGTGCCAAAAACATTCAGTACTTC. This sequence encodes CASSFAGSSGAKNIQYF.

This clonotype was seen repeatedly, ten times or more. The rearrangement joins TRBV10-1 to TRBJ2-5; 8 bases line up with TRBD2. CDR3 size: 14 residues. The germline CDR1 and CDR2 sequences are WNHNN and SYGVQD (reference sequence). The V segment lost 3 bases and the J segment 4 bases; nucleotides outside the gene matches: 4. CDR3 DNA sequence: TGCGCCAGCAGTGATGTCCTAGCGGGAGAGACCCAGTACTTC. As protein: CASSDVLAGETQYF.

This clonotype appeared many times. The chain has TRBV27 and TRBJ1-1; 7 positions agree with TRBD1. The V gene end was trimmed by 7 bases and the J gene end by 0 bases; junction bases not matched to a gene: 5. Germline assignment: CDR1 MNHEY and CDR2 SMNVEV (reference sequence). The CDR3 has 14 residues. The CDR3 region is CASTPTGMNTEAFF. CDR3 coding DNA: TGTGCCAGCACCCCGACAGGGATGAACACTGAAGCTTTCTTT.

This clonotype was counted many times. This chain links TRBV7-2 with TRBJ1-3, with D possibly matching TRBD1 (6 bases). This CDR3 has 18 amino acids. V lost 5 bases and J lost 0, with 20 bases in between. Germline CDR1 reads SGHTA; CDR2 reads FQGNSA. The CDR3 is CASSRAQVGTTSGNTIYF. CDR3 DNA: TGTGCCAGCAGCCGAGCCCAAGTCGGGACAACCTCTGGAAACACCATATATTTT. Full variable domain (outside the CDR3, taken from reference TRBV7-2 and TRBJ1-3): GAGVSQSPSNKVTEKGKDVELRCDPISGHTALYWYRQSLGQGLEFLIYFQGNSAPDKSGLPSDRFSAERTGGSVSTLTIQRTQQEDSAVYLCASSRAQVGTTSGNTIYFGEGSWLTVV.

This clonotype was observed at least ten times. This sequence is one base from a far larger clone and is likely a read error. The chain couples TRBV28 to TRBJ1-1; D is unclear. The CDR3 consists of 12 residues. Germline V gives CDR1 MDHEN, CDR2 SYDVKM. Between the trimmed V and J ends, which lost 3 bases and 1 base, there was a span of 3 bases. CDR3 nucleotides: TGTGCCAGCAGTTTCGCGAACACTGAAGCTTTCTTT. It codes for CASSFANTEAFF. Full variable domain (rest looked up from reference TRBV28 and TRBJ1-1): DVKVTQSSRYLVKRTGEKVFLECVQDMDHENMFWYRQDPGLGLRLIYFSYDVKMKEKGDIPEGYSVSREKKERFSLILESASTNQTSMYLCASSFANTEAFFGQGTRLTVV.

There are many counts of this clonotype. The CDR3 loop reads CAINPSGRSYEQYF. CDR3 in DNA: TGTGCCATCAATCCTAGCGGGAGATCCTACGAGCAGTACTTC. The rearrangement links TRBV10-3 to TRBJ2-7, with 10 bases that match TRBD2. V shed 7 bases, J shed 1 base, and the junction held 4 bases outside the gene matches. The CDR3 totals 14 residues. From germline, CDR1 is ENHRY and CDR2 SYGVKD.

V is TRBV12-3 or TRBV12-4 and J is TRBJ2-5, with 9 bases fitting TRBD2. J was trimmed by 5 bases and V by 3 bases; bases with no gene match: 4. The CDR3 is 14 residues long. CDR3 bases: TGTGCCAGCAGTTTGGTAGCGGGAGAGGAGACCCAGTACTTC. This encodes CASSLVAGEETQYF.

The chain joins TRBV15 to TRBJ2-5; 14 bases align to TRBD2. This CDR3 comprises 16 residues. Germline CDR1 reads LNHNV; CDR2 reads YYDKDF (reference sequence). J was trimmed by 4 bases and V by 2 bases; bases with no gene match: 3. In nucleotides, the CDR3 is TGTGCCACCAGCAGATCAGGACTAGCGGGAGGAGAGACCCAGTACTTC. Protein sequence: CATSRSGLAGGETQYF. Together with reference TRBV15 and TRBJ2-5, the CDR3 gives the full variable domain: DAMVIQNPRYQVTQFGKPVTLSCSQTLNHNVMYWYQQKSSQAPKLLFHYYDKDFNNEADTPDNFQSRRPNTSFCFLDIRSPGLGDTAMYLCATSRSGLAGGETQYFGPGTRLLVL.

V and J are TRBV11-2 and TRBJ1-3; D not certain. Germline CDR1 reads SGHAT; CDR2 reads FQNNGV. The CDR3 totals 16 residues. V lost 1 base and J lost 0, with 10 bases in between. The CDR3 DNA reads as TGTGCCAGCAGCTTAGTGTATTCAAGCTCTGGAAACACCATATATTTT. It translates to CASSLVYSSSGNTIYF.

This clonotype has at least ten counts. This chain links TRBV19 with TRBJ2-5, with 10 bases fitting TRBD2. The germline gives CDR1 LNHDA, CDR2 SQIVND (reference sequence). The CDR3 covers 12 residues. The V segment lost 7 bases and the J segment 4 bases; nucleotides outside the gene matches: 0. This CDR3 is CASTSGRETQYF. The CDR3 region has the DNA TGTGCCAGTACTAGCGGGAGAGAGACCCAGTACTTC.

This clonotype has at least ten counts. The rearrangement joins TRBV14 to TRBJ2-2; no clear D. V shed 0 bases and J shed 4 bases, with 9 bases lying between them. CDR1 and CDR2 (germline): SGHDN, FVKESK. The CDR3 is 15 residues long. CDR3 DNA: TGTGCCAGCAGCCAAGATTACAGATCCACCGGGGAGCTGTTTTTT. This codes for CASSQDYRSTGELFF.

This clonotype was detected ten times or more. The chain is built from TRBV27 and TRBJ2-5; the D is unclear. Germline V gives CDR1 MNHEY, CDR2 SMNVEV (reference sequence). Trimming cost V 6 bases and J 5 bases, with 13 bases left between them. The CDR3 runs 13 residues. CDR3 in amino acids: CASRLLRAETQYF. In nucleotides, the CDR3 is TGTGCCAGCAGGCTCCTTCGGGCGGAGACCCAGTACTTC.

The CDR3 loop is CASSRGREETQYF. CDR3 nucleotide sequence: TGTGCCAGCAGCCGGGGGCGGGAGGAGACCCAGTACTTC. This chain connects TRBV7-3 to TRBJ2-5, with a tentative D call TRBD2 (7 bases). Germline V lookup: CDR1 SGHTA, CDR2 FQGTGA. Trimming took off 5 bases at V and 5 bases at J, with 12 bases between the two ends. The CDR3 has 13 residues.

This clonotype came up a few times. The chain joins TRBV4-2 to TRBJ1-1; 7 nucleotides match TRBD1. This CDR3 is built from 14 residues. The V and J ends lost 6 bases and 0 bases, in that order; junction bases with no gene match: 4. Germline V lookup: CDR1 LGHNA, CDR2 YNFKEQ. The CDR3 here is CASRLQGMNTEAFF. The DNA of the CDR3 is TGTGCCAGCAGGCTACAGGGGATGAACACTGAAGCTTTCTTT.

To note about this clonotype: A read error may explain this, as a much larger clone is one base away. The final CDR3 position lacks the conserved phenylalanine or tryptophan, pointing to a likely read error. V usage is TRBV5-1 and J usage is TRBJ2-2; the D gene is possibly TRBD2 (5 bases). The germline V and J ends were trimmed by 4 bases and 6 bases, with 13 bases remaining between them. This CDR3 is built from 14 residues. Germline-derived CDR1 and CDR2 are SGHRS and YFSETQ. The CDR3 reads CASSDLGGPGELFL. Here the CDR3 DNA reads TGCGCCAGCAGCGATCTGGGCGGGCCCGGGGAGCTGTTTTTG.

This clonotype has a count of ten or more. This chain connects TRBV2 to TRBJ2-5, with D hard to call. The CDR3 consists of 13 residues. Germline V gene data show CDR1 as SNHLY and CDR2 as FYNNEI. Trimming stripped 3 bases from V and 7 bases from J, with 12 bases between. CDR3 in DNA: TGTGCCAGCAGTGAGAGAACTGGTGGGACCCAGTACTTC. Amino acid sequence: CASSERTGGTQYF.

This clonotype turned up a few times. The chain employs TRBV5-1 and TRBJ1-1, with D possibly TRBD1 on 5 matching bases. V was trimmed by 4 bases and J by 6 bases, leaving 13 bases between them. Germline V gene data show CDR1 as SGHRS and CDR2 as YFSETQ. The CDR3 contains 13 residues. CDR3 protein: CASSPGGEAEAFF. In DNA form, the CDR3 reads TGCGCCAGCAGCCCGGGGGGGGAGGCTGAAGCTTTCTTT.

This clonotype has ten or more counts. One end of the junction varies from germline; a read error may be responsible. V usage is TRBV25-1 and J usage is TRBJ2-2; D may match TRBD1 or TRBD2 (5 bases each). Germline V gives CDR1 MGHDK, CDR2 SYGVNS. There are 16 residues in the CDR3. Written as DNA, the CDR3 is TGTGCCAGCAGTGAACCGGGACCGACGAACACCGGGGAGCTGTCTTTT. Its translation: CASSEPGPTNTGELSF.

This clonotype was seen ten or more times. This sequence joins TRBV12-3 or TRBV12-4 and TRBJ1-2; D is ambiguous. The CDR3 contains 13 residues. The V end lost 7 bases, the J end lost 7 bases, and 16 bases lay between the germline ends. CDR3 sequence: CASNFGESAGYTF. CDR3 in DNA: TGTGCCAGCAATTTTGGGGAATCGGCTGGCTACACCTTC.

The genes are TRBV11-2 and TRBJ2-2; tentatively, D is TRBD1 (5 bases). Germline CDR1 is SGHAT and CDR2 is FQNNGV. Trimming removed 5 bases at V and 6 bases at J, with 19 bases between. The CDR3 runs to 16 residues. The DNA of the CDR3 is TGTGCCAGCAGCCCCCCGCCAGGGAAAGGGGCCGGGGAGCTGTTTTTT. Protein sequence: CASSPPPGKGAGELFF.

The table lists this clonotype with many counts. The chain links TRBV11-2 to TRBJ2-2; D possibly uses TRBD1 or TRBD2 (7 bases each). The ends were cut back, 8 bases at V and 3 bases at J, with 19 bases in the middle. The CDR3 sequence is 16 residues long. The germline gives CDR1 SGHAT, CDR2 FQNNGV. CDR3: CASGGPRGGDTGELFF. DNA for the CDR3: TGTGCCAGCGGAGGGCCCAGGGGGGGGGACACCGGGGAGCTGTTTTTT.

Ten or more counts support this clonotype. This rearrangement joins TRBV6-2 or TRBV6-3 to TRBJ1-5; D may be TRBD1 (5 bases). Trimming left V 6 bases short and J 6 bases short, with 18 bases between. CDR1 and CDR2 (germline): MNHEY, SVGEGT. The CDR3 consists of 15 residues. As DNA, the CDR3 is TGTGCCAGCAGGCCTGCAGCGGGGGACGGTCAGCCCCAGCATTTT. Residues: CASRPAAGDGQPQHF.